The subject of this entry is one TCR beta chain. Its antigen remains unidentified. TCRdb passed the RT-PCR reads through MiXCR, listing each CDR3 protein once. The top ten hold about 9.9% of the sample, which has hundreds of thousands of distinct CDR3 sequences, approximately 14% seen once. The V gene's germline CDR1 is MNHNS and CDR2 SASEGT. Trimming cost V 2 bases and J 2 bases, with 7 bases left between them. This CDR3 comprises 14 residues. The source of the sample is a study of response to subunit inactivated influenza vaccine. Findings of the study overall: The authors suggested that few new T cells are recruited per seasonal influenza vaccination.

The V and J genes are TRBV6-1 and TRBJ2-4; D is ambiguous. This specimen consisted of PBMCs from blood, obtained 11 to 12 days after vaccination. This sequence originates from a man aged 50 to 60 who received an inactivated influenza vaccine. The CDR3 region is CASSEHGTKNIQYF. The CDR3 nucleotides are TGTGCCAGCAGTGAACATGGTACCAAAAACATTCAGTACTTC.